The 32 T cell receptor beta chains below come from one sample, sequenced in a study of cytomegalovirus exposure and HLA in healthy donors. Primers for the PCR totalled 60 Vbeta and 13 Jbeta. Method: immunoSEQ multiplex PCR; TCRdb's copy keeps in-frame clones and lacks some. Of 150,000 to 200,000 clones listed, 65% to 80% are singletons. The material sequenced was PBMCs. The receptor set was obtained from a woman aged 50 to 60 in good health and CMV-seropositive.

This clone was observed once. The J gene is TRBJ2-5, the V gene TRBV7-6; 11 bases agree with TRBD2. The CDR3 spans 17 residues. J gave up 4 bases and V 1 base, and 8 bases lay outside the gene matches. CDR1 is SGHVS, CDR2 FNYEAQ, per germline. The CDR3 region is CASSLVISGGARETQYF. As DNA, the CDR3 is TGTGCCAGCAGCTTAGTTATTAGCGGGGGGGCCAGAGAGACCCAGTACTTC.

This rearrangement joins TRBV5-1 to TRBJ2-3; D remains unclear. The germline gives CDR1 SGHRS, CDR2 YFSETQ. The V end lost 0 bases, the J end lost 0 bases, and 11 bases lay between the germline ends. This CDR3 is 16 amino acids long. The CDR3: CASSLVGGTSTDTQYF. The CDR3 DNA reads TGCGCCAGCAGCTTGGTAGGCGGTACTAGCACAGATACGCAGTATTTT.

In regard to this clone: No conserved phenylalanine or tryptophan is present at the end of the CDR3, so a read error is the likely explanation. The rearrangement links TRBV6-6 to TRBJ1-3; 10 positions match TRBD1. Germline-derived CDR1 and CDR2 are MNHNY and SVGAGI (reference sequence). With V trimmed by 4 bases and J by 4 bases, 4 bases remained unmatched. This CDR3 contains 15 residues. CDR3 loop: CASSWDRGTGNTIYL. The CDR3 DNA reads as TGTGCCAGCAGTTGGGACAGGGGAACAGGAAACACCATATATCTT.

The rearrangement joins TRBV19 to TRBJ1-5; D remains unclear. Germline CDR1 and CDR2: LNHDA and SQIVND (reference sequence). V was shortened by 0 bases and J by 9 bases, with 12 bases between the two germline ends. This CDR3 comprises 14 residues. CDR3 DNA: TGTGCCAGTAGTATAGATAATGTTGAGGGGCCCCAGCATTTT. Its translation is CASSIDNVEGPQHF. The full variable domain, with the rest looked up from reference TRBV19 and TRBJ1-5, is DGGITQSPKYLFRKEGQNVTLSCEQNLNHDAMYWYRQDPGQGLRLIYYSQIVNDFQKGDIAEGYSVSREKKESFPLTVTSAQKNPTAFYLCASSIDNVEGPQHFGDGTRLSIL.

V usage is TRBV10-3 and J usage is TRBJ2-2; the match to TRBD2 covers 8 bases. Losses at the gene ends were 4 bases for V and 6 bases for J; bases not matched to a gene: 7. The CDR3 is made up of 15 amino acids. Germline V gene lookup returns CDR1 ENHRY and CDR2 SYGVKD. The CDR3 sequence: CAISAGAGVAGELFF. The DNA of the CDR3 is TGTGCCATCAGTGCGGGAGCGGGGGTTGCCGGGGAGCTGTTTTTT.

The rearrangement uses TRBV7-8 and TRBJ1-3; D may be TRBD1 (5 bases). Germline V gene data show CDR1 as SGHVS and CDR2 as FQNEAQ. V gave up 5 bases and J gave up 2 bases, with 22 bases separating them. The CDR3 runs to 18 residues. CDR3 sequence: CASSQDAKGLSAGNTIYF. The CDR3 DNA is TGTGCCAGCAGCCAAGATGCGAAGGGGTTGAGCGCTGGAAACACCATATATTTT.

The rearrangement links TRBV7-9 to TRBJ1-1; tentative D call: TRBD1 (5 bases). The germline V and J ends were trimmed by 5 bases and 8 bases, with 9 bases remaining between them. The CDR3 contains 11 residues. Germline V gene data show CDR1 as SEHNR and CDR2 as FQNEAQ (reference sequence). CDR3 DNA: TGTGCCAGCAGCCCAGACAGAGAAGCTTTCTTT. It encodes CASSPDREAFF.

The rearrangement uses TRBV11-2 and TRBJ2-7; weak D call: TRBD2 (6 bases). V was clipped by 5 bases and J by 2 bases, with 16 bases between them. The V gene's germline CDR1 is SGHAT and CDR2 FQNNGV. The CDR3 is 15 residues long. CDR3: CASSPWGAGTYEQYF. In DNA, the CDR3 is TGTGCCAGCAGCCCCTGGGGTGCGGGAACCTACGAGCAGTACTTC.

CDR3 bases: TGTGCCAGCAGCCCCTACTCCAATCAGCCCCAGCATTTT. It translates to CASSPYSNQPQHF. This sequence joins TRBV6-6 and TRBJ1-5; no reliable D call. Trimming shortened V by 6 bases and J by 3 bases, and 9 bases separated the two germline ends. This CDR3 has 13 amino acids. Germline V gives CDR1 MNHNY, CDR2 SVGAGI (reference sequence).

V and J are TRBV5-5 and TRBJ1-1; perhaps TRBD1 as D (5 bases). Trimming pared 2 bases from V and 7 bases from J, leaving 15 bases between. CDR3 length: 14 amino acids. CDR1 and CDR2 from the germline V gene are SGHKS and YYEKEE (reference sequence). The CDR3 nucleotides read TGTGCCAGCAGCTTCGACAGTCACTCCCGTGAAGCTTTCTTT. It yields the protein CASSFDSHSREAFF.

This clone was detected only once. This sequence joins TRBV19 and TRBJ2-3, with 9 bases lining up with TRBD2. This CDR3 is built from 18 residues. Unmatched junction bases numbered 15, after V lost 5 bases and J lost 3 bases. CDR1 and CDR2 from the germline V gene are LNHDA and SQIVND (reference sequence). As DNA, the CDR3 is TGTGCCAGTAGTCGGGGGCCCTTCGCTAGCGGGGAAACAGATACGCAGTATTTT. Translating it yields CASSRGPFASGETDTQYF.

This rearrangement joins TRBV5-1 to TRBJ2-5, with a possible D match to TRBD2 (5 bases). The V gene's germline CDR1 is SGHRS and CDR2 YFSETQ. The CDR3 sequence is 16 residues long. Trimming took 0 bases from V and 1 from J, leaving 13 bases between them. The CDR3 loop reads CASSLAARALQETQYF. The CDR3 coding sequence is TGCGCCAGCAGCTTGGCCGCGCGGGCCCTCCAAGAGACCCAGTACTTC.

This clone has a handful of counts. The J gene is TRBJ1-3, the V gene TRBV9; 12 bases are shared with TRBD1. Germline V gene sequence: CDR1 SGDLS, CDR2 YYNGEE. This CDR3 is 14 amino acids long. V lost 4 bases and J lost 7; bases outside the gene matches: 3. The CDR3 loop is CASSWGQGANTIYF. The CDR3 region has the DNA TGTGCCAGCAGCTGGGGACAGGGGGCCAACACCATATATTTT.

CDR3 DNA: TGCGCCAGCAGCTCGGGGGAGGCTGAAGCTTTCTTT. Its protein product is CASSSGEAEAFF. The J gene is TRBJ1-1, the V gene TRBV5-1; D perhaps matches TRBD1 (5 bases). This CDR3 is built from 12 residues. V dropped 3 bases and J dropped 6 bases, with 9 bases sitting between them. In germline, CDR1 is SGHRS, CDR2 YFSETQ.

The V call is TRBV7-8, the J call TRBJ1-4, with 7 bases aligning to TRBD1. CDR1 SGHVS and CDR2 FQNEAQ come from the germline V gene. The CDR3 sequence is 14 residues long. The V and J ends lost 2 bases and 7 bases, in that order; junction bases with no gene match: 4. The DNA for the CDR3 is TGTGCCAGCAGCTTACCCACAGGGGTTGAAAAACTGTTTTTT. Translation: CASSLPTGVEKLFF. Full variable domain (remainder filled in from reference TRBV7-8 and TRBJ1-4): GAGVSQSPRYKVAKRGQDVALRCDPISGHVSLFWYQQALGQGPEFLTYFQNEAQLDKSGLPSDRFFAERPEGSVSTLKIQRTQQEDSAVYLCASSLPTGVEKLFFGSGTQLSVL.

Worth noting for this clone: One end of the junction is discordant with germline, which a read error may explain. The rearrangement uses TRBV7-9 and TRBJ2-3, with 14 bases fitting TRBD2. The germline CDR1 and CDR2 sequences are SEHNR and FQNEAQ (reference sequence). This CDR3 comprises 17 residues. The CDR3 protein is CSSSQRTSGGTTDTQYF. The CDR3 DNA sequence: TGTTCCAGCAGCCAACGGACTAGCGGGGGGACCACAGATACGCAGTATTTT.

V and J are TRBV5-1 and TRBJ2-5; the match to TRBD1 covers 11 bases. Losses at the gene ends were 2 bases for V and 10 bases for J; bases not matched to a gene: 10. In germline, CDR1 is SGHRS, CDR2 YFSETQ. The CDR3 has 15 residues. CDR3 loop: CASSLSGQGALYQYF. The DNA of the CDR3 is TGCGCCAGCAGCTTATCAGGACAGGGGGCACTTTACCAGTACTTC.

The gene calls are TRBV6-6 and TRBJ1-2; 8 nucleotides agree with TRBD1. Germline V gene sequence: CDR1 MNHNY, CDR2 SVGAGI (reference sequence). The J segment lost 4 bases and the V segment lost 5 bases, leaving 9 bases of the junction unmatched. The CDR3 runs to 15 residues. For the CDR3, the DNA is TGTGCCAGCAGTCCGACCGACAGGGGCAGCTATGGCTACACCTTC. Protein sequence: CASSPTDRGSYGYTF.

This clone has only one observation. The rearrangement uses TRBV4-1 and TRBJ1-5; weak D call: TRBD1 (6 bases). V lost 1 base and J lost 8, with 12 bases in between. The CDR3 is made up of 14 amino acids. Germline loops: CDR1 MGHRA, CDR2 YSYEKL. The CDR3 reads CASSQVGGGKPQHF. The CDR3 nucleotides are TGCGCCAGCAGCCAAGTAGGGGGTGGTAAGCCCCAGCATTTT.

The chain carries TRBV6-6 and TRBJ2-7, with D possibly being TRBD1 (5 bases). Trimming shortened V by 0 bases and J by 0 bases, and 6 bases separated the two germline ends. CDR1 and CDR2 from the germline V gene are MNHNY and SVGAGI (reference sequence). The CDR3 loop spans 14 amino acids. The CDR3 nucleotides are TGTGCCAGCAGTTACTCGGACAACTCCTACGAGCAGTACTTC. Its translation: CASSYSDNSYEQYF.

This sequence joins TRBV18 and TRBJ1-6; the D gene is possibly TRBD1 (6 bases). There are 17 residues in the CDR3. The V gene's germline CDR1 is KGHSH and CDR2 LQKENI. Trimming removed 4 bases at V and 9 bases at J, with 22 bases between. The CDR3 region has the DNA TGTGCCAGCTCACTAGGAAGGGCACAGGGTTTTGGTTCACCCCTCCACTTT. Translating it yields CASSLGRAQGFGSPLHF.

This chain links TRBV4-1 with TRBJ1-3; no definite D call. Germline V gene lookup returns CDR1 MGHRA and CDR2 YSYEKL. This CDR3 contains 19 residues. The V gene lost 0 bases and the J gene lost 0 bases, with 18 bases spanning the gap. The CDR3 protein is CASSQEWGARASSGNTIYF. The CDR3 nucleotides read TGCGCCAGCAGCCAAGAGTGGGGAGCCCGCGCATCCTCTGGAAACACCATATATTTT.

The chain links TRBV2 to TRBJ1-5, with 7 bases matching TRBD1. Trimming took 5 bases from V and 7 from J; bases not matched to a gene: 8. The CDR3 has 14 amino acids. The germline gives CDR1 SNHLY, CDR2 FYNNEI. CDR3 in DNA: TGTGCCAGCAGTCGACAGGGCCTGGGACAGCCCCAGCATTTT. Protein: CASSRQGLGQPQHF.

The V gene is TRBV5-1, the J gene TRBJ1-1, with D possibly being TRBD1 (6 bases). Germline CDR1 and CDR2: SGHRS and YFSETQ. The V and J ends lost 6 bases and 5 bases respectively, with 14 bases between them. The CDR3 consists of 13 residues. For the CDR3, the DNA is TGCGCCAGCAAAAGGGGGGGCGGGACTGAAGCTTTCTTT. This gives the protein CASKRGGGTEAFF.

CDR3 in amino acids: CASSQDPGQGFLAKNIQYF. The CDR3 coding sequence is TGCGCCAGCAGCCAAGATCCGGGACAGGGATTTCTAGCCAAAAACATTCAGTACTTC. The chain recombines TRBV4-1 with TRBJ2-4; TRBD1 matches at 9 bases. V was pared by 0 bases and J by 0 bases, with 9 bases of the junction left unmatched. The CDR3 runs 19 residues. Germline loops: CDR1 MGHRA, CDR2 YSYEKL.

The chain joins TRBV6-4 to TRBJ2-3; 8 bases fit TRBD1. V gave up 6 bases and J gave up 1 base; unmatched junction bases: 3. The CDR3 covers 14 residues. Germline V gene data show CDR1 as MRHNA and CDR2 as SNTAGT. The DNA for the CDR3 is TGTGCCAGCAGGCCGGACAGGGGCACAGATACGCAGTATTTT. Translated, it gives CASRPDRGTDTQYF.

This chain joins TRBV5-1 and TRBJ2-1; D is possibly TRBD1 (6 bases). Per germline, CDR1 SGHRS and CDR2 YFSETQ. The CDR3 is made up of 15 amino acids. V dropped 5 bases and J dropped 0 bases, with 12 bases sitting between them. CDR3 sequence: CASRWTDSSYNEQFF. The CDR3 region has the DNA TGCGCCAGCAGGTGGACGGACAGCTCCTACAATGAGCAGTTCTTC.

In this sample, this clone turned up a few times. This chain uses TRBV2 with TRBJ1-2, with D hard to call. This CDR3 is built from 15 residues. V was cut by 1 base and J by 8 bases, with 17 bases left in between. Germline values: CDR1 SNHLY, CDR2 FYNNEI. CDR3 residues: CASSEGGQSLGGYTF. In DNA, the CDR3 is TGTGCCAGCAGTGAAGGCGGGCAGTCTTTAGGGGGCTACACCTTC.

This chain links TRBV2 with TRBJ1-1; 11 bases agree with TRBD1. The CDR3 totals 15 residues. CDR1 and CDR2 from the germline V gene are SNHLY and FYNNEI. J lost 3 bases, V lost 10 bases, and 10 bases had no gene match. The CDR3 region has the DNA TGTGCCACCCAGAGGGGACAGGGGGATCACACTGAAGCTTTCTTT. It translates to CATQRGQGDHTEAFF.

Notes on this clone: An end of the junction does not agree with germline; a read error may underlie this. The CDR3 DNA sequence: TGTTCCAGCAGCTTATCTCCCAGGGACTACGAGCAGTACTTC. Translation: CSSSLSPRDYEQYF. The rearrangement uses TRBV7-9 and TRBJ2-7; D possibly corresponds to TRBD1 (5 bases). Per germline, CDR1 SEHNR and CDR2 FQNEAQ (reference sequence). The CDR3 loop spans 14 amino acids.

CDR3 DNA: TGTGCCAGCAGTTTGACAGAAACTAACTATGGCTACACCTTC. This sequence encodes CASSLTETNYGYTF. The chain recombines TRBV6-5 with TRBJ1-2, with D possibly being TRBD1 (5 bases). This CDR3 contains 14 residues. V was trimmed by 4 bases and J by 0 bases, leaving 9 bases between them. Germline assignment: CDR1 MNHEY and CDR2 SVGAGI.

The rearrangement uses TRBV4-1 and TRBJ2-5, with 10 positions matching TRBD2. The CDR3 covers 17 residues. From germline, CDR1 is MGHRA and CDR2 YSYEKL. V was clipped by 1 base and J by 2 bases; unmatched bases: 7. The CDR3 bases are TGCGCCAGCAGCCAAGTCCCTAGCGGGGGAATACAAGAGACCCAGTACTTC. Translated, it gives CASSQVPSGGIQETQYF.